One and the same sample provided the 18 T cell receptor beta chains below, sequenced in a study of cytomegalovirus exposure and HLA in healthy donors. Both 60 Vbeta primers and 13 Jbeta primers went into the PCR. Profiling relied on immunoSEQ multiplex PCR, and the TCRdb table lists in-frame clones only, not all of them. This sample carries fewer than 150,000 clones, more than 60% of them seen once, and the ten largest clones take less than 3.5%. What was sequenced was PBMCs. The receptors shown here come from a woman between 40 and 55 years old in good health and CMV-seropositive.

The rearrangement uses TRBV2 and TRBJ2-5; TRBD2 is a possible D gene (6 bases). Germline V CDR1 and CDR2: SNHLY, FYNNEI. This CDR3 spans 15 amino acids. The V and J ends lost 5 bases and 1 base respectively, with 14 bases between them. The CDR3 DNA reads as TGTGCCAGCAGTTCTCCCCGGACTACCCAAGAGACCCAGTACTTC. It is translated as CASSSPRTTQETQYF.

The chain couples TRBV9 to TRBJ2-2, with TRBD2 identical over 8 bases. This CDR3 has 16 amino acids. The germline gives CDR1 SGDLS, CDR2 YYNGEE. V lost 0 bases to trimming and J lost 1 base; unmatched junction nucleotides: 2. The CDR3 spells CASSVDGTRNTGELFF. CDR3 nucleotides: TGTGCCAGCAGCGTAGATGGGACTAGGAACACCGGGGAGCTGTTTTTT.

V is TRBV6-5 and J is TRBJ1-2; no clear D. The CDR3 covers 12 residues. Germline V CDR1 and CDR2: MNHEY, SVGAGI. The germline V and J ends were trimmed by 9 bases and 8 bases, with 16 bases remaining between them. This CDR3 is CASTPKAGGYTF. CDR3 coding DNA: TGTGCCAGTACCCCCAAGGCGGGGGGCTACACCTTC.

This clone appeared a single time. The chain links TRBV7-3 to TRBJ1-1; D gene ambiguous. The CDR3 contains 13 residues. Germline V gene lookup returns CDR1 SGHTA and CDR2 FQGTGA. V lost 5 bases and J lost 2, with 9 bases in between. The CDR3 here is CASSRLFNTEAFF. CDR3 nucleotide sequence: TGTGCCAGCAGCCGTTTGTTTAACACTGAAGCTTTCTTT. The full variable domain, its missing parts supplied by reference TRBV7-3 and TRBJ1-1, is GAGVSQTPSNKVTEKGKYVELRCDPISGHTALYWYRQSLGQGPEFLIYFQGTGAADDSGLPNDRFFAVRPEGSVSTLKIQRTERGDSAVYLCASSRLFNTEAFFGQGTRLTVV.

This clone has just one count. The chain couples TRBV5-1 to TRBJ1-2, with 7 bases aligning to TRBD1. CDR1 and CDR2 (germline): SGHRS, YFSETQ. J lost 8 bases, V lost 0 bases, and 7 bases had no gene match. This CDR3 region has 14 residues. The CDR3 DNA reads TGCGCCAGCAGCTTGGGACAGGGATTGGGGGGCTACACCTTC. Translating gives CASSLGQGLGGYTF.

The DNA of the CDR3 is TGTGCCAGTAGTGGGGCCGGACTAGCGGGAGGTGGTACGCAGTATTTT. Translated, it gives CASSGAGLAGGGTQYF. The chain carries TRBV19 and TRBJ2-3, with TRBD2 matching 14 bases. The ends lost 5 bases at V and 8 bases at J; junction bases unmatched: 9. The length of the CDR3 is 16 residues. Germline CDR1 LNHDA, CDR2 SQIVND (reference sequence). The full variable domain, in which reference TRBV19 and TRBJ2-3 provide the parts outside the CDR3, is DGGITQSPKYLFRKEGQNVTLSCEQNLNHDAMYWYRQDPGQGLRLIYYSQIVNDFQKGDIAEGYSVSREKKESFPLTVTSAQKNPTAFYLCASSGAGLAGGGTQYFGPGTRLTVL.

The CDR3 loop reads CASSLGGYEQYF. CDR3 nucleotides: TGTGCCAGCAGCTTGGGAGGATACGAGCAGTACTTC. The chain joins TRBV5-4 to TRBJ2-5, with no clear D. The better agreement between TRBJ2-7 and the DNA end casts doubt on the J call. The germline V gene encodes CDR1 SGHNT and CDR2 YYREEE (reference sequence). The CDR3 has 12 residues.

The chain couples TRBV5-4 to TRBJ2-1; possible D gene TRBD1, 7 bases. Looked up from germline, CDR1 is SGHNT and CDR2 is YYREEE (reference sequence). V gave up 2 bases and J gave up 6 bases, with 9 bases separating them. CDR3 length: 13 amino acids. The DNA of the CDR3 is TGTGCCAGCAGCTTTCAGGGGGGCAATGAGCAGTTCTTC. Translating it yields CASSFQGGNEQFF. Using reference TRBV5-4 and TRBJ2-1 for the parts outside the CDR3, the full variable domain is ETGVTQSPTHLIKTRGQQVTLRCSSQSGHNTVSWYQQALGQGPQFIFQYYREEENGRGNFPPRFSGLQFPNYSSELNVNALELDDSALYLCASSFQGGNEQFFGPGTRLTVL.

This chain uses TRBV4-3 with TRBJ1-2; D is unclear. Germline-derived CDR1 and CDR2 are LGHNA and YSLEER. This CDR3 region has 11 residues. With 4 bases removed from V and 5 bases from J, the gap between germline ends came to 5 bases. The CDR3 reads CASSRGYGYTF. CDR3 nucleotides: TGCGCCAGCAGCCGCGGTTATGGCTACACCTTC.

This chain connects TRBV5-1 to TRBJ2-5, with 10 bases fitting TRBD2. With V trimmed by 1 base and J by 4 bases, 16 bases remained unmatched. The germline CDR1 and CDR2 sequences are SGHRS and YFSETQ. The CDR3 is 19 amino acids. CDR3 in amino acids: CASSLRASGSGGSGETQYF. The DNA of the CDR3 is TGCGCCAGCAGCTTGAGGGCTAGCGGGAGTGGCGGCTCGGGAGAGACCCAGTACTTC.

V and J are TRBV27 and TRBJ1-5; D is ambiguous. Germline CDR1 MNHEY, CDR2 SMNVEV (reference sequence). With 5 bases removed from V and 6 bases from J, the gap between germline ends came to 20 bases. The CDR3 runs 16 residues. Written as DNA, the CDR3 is TGTGCCAGCAGTGCCTCTAGGACTGTCCATAGTCAGCCCCAGCATTTT. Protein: CASSASRTVHSQPQHF.

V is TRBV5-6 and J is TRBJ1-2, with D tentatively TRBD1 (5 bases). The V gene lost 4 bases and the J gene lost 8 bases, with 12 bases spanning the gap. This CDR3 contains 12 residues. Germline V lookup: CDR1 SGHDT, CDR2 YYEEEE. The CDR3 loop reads CASSPGGSGYTF. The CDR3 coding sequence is TGTGCCAGCAGCCCTGGGGGGTCGGGCTACACCTTC.

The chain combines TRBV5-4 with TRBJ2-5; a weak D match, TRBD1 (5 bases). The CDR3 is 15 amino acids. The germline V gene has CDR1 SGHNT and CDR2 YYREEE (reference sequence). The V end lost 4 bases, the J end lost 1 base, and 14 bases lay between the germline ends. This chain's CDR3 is CASSRPGSSQETQYF. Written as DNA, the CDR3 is TGTGCCAGCAGCCGACCAGGGTCCTCCCAAGAGACCCAGTACTTC.

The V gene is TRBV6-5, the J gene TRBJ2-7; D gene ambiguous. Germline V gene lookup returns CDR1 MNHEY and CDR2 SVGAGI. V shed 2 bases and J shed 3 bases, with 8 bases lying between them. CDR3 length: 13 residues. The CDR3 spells CASSYDTGYEQYF. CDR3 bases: TGTGCCAGCAGTTACGATACGGGCTACGAGCAGTACTTC.

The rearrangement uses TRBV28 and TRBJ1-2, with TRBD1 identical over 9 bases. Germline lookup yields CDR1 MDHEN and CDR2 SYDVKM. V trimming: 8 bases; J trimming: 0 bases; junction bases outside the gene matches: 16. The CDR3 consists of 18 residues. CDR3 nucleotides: TGTGCCAGCGGAACGCCGGGACAGGGCTCTTCAGCTAACTATGGCTACACCTTC. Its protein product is CASGTPGQGSSANYGYTF.

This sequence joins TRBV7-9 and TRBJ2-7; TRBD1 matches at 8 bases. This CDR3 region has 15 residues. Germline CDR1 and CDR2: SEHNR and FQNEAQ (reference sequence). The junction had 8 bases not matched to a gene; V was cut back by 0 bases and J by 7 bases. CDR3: CASSLATGDLGEQYF. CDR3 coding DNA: TGTGCCAGCAGCTTAGCGACAGGGGATTTGGGGGAGCAGTACTTC.

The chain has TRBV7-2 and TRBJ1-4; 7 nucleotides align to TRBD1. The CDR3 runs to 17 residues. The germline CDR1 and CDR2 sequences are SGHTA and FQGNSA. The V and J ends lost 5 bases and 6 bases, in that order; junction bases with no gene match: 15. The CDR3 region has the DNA TGTGCCAGCAGCCGGCGCAGGGGGAGTTCCGGAGATGAAAAACTGTTTTTT. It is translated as CASSRRRGSSGDEKLFF.

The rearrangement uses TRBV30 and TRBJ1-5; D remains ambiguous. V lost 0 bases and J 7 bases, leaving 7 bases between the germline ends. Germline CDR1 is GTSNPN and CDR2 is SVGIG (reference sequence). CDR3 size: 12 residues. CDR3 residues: CAWSVPGQPQHF. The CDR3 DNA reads TGTGCCTGGAGTGTACCGGGGCAGCCCCAGCATTTT.